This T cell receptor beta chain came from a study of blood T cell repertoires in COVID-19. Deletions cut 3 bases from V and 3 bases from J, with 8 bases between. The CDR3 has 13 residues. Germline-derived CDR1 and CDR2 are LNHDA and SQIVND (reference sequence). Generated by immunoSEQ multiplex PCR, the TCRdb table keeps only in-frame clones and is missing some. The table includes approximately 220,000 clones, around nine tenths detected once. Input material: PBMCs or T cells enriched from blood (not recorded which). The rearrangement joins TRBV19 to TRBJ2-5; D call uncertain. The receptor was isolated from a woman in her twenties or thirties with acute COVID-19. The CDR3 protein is CASSIGSEETQYF. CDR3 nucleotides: TGTGCCAGTAGTATTGGCAGTGAAGAGACCCAGTACTTC.